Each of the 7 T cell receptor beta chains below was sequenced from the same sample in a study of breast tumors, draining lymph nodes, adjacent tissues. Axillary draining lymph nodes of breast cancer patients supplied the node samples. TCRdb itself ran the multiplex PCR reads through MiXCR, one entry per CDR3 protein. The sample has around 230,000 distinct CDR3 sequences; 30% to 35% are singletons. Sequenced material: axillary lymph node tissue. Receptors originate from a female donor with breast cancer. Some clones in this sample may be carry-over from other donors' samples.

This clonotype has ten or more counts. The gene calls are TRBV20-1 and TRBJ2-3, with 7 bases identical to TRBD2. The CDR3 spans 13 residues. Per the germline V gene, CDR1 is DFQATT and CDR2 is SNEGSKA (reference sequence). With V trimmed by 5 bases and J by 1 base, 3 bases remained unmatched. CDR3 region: CSASTSGTDTQYF. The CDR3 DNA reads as TGCAGTGCTTCCACTAGCGGCACAGATACGCAGTATTTT.

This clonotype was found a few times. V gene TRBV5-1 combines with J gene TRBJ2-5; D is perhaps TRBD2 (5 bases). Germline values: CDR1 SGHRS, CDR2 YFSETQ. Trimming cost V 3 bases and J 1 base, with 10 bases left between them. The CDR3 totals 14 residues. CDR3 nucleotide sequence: TGCGCCAGCAGCTCCGGACTGCCCCAAGAGACCCAGTACTTC. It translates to CASSSGLPQETQYF.

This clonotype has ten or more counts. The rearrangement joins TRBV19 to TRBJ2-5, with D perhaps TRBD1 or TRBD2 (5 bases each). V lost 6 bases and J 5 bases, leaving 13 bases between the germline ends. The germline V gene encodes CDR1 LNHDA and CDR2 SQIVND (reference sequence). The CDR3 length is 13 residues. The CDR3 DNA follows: TGTGCCAGTAGCGGGACGGAGAGGGAGACCCAGTACTTC. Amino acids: CASSGTERETQYF.

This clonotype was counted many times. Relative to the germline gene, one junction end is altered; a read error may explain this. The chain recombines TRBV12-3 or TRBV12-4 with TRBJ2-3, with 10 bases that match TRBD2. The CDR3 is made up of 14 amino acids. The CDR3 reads CASSSPLTSGEPDF. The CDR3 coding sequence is TGTGCCAGCAGTTCCCCCCTAACTAGCGGGGAACCAGATTTT.

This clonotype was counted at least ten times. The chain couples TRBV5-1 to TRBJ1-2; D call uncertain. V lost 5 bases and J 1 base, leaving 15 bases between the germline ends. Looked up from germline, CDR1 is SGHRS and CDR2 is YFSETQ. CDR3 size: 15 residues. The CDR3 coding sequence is TGCGCCAGCAGTCCTCGCAGGAGCTTTAACTATGGCTACACCTTC. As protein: CASSPRRSFNYGYTF.

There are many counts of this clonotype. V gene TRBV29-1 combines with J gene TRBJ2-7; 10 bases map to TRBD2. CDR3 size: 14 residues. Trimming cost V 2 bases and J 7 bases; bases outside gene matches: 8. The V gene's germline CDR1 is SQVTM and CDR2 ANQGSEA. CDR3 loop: CSVEPLAGGREQYF. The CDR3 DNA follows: TGCAGCGTTGAACCCTTAGCGGGGGGACGGGAGCAGTACTTC.

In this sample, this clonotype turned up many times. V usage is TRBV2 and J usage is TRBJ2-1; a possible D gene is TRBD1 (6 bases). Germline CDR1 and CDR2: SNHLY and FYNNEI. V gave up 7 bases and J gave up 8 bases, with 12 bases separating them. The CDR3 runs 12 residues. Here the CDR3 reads CASTRAGDEQFF. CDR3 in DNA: TGTGCCAGCACCAGAGCAGGGGATGAGCAGTTCTTC. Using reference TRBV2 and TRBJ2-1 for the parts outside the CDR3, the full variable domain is EPEVTQTPSHQVTQMGQEVILRCVPISNHLYFYWYRQILGQKVEFLVSFYNNEISEKSEIFDDQFSVERPDGSNFTLKIRSTKLEDSAMYFCASTRAGDEQFFGPGTRLTVL.